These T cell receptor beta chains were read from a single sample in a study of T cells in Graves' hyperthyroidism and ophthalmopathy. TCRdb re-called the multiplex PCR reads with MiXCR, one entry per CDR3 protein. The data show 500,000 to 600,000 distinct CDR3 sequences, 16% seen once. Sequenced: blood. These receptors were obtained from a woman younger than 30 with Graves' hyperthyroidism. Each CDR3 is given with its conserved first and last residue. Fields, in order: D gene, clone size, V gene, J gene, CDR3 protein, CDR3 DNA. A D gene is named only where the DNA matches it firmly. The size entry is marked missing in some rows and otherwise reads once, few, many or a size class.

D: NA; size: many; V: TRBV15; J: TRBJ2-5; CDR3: CATSRLMGTQYF; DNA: TGTGCCACCAGCCGCCTGATGGGGACCCAGTACTTC
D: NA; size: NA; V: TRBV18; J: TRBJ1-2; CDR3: CASSRTDASNYGYTF; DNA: TGTGCCAGCTCGCGGACAGATGCTTCTAACTATGGCTACACCTTC
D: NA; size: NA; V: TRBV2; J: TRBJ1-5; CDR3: CASSEWWGSNQPQHF; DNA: TGTGCCAGCAGTGAGTGGTGGGGCAGCAATCAGCCCCAGCATTTT
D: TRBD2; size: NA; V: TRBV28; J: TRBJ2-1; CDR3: CASSQREGYNEQFF; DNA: TGTGCCAGCTCCCAGCGGGAGGGGTACAATGAGCAGTTCTTC
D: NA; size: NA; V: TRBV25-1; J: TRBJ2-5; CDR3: CASSDSGNQETQYF; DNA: TGTGCCAGCAGTGATTCGGGGAACCAAGAGACCCAGTACTTC
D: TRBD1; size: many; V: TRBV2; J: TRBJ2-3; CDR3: CASRAGGSTDTQYF; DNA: TGTGCCAGCAGGGCAGGGGGCAGCACAGATACGCAGTATTTT
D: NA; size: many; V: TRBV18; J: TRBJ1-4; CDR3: CASSPRQQFEKLFF; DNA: TGTGCCAGCTCACCCAGACAACAATTTGAAAAACTGTTTTTT
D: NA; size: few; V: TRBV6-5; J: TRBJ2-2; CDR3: CASSYDGGTGELFF; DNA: TGTGCCAGCAGTTACGACGGTGGGACCGGGGAGCTGTTTTTT
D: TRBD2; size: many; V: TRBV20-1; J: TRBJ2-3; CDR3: CSAKPGTSGGGSTDTQYF; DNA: TGCAGTGCTAAACCCGGGACTAGCGGGGGGGGTAGCACAGATACGCAGTATTTT
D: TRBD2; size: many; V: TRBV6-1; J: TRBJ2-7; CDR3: CASSERASGSFSRYEQYF; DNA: TGTGCCAGCAGTGAAAGGGCTAGCGGGAGCTTTAGTCGCTACGAGCAGTACTTC
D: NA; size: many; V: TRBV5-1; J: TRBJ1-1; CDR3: CASSLREGEAFF; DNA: TGCGCCAGCAGCTTGCGTGAGGGTGAAGCTTTCTTT
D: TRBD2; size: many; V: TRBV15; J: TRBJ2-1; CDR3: CATSGIPGLAGVSYNEQFF; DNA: TGTGCCACCAGCGGAATTCCGGGACTAGCGGGAGTAAGCTACAATGAGCAGTTCTTC
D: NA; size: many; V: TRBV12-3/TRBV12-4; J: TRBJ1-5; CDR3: CASSLGVINQPQHF; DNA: TGTGCCAGCAGTTTAGGAGTAATCAATCAGCCCCAGCATTTT
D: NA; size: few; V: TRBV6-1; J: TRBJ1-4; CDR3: CASRRQKNEKLFF; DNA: TGTGCCAGTCGGCGACAGAAGAATGAAAAACTGTTTTTT
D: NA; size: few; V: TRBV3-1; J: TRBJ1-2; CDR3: CASSPSGRGYLDYGYTF; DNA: TGTGCCAGCAGCCCCTCGGGAAGGGGGTATTTAGACTATGGCTACACCTTC
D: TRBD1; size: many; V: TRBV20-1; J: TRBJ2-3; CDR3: CSVRGGNPPDTQYF; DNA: TGCAGTGTCAGAGGGGGCAACCCCCCAGATACGCAGTATTTT
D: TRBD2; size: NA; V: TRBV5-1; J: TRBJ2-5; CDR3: CASSLETGGSETQYF; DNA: TGCGCCAGCAGCTTGGAAACGGGAGGATCGGAGACCCAGTACTTC